These 4 T cell receptor beta chains originate from one sample sequenced in a study of blood T cells in healthy people across ages. Next came a second PCR, run for about 6 to 11 cycles, which used a sample-barcoded 5' primer along with a J-beta primer mix. MiXCR was run by TCRdb on the 5' RACE reads, yielding one entry per CDR3 protein. In the table there are some 1,800,000 distinct CDR3 sequences, approximately 40% of which are singletons. The sequencing sample was made of blood. Receptors originate from a human donor in good health.

The chain recombines TRBV7-9 with TRBJ1-4; D unclear. CDR3 length equals 14 residues. The germline V and J ends were trimmed by 7 bases and 1 base, with 10 bases remaining between them. CDR1 is SEHNR, CDR2 FQNEAQ, per germline (reference sequence). The CDR3 DNA follows: TGTGCCAGCACCACGACAAGAACTAATGAAAAACTGTTTTTT. Translation: CASTTTRTNEKLFF.

This clonotype was recorded a few times. This chain links TRBV20-1 with TRBJ2-5, with D tentatively TRBD1 (6 bases). CDR3 length: 16 amino acids. Trimming pared 5 bases from V and 3 bases from J, leaving 22 bases between. Germline CDR1 is DFQATT and CDR2 is SNEGSKA (reference sequence). CDR3 sequence: CSAPPRGEGVKETQYF. The DNA for the CDR3 is TGCAGTGCTCCCCCCCGAGGAGAGGGGGTCAAAGAGACCCAGTACTTC.

The CDR3 reads CASSYWARELFF. The CDR3 coding sequence is TGTGCCAGCAGTTACTGGGCAAGGGAGCTGTTTTTT. This chain joins TRBV6-2 or TRBV6-3 and TRBJ2-2; D is undetermined. Trimming shortened V by 1 base and J by 9 bases, and 6 bases separated the two germline ends. The CDR3 contains 12 residues. Germline CDR1 MNHEY, CDR2 SVGEGT.

V and J are TRBV9 and TRBJ1-2, with 8 bases lining up with TRBD1. CDR1 is SGDLS, CDR2 YYNGEE, per germline. The J segment lost 4 bases and the V segment lost 4 bases, leaving 24 bases of the junction unmatched. This CDR3 has 20 residues. The CDR3 DNA is TGTGCCAGCAGCTCGACAGGGGAGGATCCCTCACCGGGGAGTCCCTATGGCTACACCTTC. It is translated as CASSSTGEDPSPGSPYGYTF.